Sequencing of this T cell receptor beta chain was carried out in a study of shared clonotypes between healthy human individuals. Whole-study results and caveats: Relative to their counterparts shared across all four donors, non-shared clonotypes exhibited diminished generation probabilities.

At deep level, the assay was performed. Methods used by the authors: Junction-only sequences without quality scores were provided by ImmunoSEQ, so filtering was different. The data were produced by immunoSEQ multiplex PCR, yet TCRdb's version contains in-frame clones alone and is incomplete. V and J calls and clone size are as listed in that table; D and trimming were resolved from the DNA. The table records millions of clones, 85% to 95% of them present only once. The CDR3 is made up of 13 amino acids. The V gene lost 1 base and the J gene lost 2 bases, with 6 bases spanning the gap. Germline V gene sequence: CDR1 SGHTA, CDR2 FQGNSA. A word on this clone: What it binds is not known. Other DNA variants within this sample encode the same CDR3.

Sample: naive CD4+ T cells sorted from blood. The subset here: CD45RA+ positively selected. This TCR was recovered from a man between 18 and 29 years old in good health. This chain uses TRBV7-2 with TRBJ2-7; D not certain. The CDR3 coding sequence is TGTGCCAGCAGCTTAGGAGCTACCTACGAGCAGTACTTC. Protein: CASSLGATYEQYF.